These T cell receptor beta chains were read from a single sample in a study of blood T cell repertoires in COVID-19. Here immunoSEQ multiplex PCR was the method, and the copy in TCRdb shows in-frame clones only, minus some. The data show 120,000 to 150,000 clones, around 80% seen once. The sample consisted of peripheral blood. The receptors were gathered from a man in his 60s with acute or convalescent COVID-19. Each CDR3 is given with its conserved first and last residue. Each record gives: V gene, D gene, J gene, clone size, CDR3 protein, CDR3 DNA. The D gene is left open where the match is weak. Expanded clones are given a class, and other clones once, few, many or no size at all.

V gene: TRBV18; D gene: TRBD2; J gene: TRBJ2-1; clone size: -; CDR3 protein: CASSPPPSGYNEQFF; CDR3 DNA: TGTGCCAGCTCACCACCCCCTAGCGGCTACAATGAGCAGTTCTTC
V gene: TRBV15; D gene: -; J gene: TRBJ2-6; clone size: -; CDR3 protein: CATKAGGGLFGANVLTF; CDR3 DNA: TGTGCCACAAAGGCCGGCGGAGGCCTTTTTGGGGCCAACGTCCTGACTTTC
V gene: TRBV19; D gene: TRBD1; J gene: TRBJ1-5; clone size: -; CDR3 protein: CATNPGQGSNQPQHF; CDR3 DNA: TGTGCCACCAACCCGGGACAGGGAAGCAATCAGCCCCAGCATTTT
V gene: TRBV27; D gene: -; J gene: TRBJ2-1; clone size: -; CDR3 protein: CASSPGGGSSYNEQFF; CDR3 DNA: TGTGCCAGCTCCCCTGGGGGCGGGAGCTCCTACAATGAGCAGTTCTTC
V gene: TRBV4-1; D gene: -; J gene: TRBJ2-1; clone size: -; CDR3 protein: CASSPRISGRPSSYNEQFF; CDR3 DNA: TGCGCCAGCAGCCCCCGGATTAGCGGCCGACCTAGCTCCTACAATGAGCAGTTCTTC
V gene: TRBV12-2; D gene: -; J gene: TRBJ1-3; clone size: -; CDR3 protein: CASRLRYPGNTIYF; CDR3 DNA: TGTGCAAGTCGCCTACGGTATCCTGGAAACACCATATATTTT
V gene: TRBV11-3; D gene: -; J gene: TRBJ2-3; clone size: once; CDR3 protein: CASSLGLLDTQYF; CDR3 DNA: TGTGCCAGCAGCTTAGGACTTCTAGATACGCAGTATTTT
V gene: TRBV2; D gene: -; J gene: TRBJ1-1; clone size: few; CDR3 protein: CASSAEGGTEAFF; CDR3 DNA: TGTGCCAGCAGTGCCGAGGGGGGGACTGAAGCTTTCTTT
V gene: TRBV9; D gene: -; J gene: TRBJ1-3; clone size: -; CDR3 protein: CASSAYALYGNTIYF; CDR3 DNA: TGTGCCAGCAGCGCCTATGCACTGTACGGAAACACCATATATTTT
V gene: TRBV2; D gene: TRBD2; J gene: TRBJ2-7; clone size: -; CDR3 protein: CASSAREAGEQYF; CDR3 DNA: TGTGCCAGCAGCGCACGGGAGGCGGGGGAGCAGTACTTC
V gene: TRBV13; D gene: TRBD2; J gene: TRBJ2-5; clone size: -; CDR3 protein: CASSLVGRQGETQYF; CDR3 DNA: TGTGCCAGCAGCTTAGTCGGGAGGCAAGGAGAGACCCAGTACTTC
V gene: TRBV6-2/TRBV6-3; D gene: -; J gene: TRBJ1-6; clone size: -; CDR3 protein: CASSPVRGAYNSPLHF; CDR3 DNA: TGTGCCAGCAGCCCCGTGCGAGGAGCCTATAATTCACCCCTCCACTTT
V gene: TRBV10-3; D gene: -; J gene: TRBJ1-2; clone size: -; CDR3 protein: CAISDPWAGHLNYGYTF; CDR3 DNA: TGTGCCATCAGTGACCCTTGGGCCGGACACCTAAACTATGGCTACACCTTC
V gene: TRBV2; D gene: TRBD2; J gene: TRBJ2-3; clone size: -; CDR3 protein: CASSGVAGARRYF; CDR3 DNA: TGTGCCAGCTCTGGGGTAGCGGGAGCCCGCCGGTATTTT
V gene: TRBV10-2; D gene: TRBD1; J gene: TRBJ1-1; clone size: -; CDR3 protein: CASSGHRQGTEAFF; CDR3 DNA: TGCGCCAGCAGTGGACATCGACAGGGGACTGAAGCTTTCTTT
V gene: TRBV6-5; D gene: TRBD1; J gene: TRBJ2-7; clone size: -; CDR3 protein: CASRTGVLSYEQYF; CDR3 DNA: TGTGCCAGCAGGACAGGGGTCCTCTCCTACGAGCAGTACTTC
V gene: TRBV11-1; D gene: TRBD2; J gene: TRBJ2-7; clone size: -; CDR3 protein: CASSLASSGYEQYF; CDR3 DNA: TGTGCCAGCAGCTTAGCGTCTAGCGGGTACGAGCAGTACTTC
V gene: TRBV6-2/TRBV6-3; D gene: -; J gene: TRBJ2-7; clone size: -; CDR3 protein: CASSPTLHYEQYF; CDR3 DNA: TGTGCCAGCAGCCCGACATTGCACTACGAGCAGTACTTC
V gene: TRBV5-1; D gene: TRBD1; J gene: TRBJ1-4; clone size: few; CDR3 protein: CASSLEQGNEKLFF; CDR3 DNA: TGCGCCAGCAGCTTGGAACAGGGGAACGAAAAACTGTTTTTT
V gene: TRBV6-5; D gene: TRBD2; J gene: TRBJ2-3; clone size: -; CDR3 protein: CASSYTGGPITDTQYF; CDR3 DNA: TGTGCCAGCAGTTATACGGGAGGGCCGATCACAGATACGCAGTATTTT
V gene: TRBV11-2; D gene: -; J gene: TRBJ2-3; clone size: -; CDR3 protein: CASSRPRPADTQYF; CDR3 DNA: TGTGCCAGCAGCCGGCCCAGGCCCGCAGATACGCAGTATTTT
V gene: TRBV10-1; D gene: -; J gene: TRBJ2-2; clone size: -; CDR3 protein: CASSDRGKHTGELFF; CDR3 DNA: TGCGCCAGCAGTGATAGGGGAAAACACACCGGGGAGCTGTTTTTT
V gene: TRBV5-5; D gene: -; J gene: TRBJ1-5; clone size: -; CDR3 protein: CASSLEAGGWQPQHF; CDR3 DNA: TGTGCCAGCAGCTTGGAAGCGGGGGGCTGGCAGCCCCAGCATTTT
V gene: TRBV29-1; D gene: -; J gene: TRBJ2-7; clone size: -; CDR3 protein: CSVGGPSSYEQYF; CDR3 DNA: TGCAGCGTTGGGGGGCCGAGCTCCTACGAGCAGTACTTC
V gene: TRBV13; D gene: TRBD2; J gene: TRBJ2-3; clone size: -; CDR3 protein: CASSQGLSTDTQYF; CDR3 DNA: TGTGCCAGCAGCCAGGGACTAAGCACAGATACGCAGTATTTT
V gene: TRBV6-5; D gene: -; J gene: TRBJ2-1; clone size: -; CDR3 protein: CATSDYPSYNEQFF; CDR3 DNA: TGTGCCACCTCGGACTACCCCTCCTACAATGAGCAGTTCTTC
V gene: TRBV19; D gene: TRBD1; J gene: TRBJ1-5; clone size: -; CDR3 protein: CASSKGQGNQPQHF; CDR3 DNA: TGTGCCAGTAGTAAGGGACAGGGGAATCAGCCCCAGCATTTT
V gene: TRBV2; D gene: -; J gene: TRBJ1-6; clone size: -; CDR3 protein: CASSDGLGAGSPLHF; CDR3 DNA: TGTGCCAGCAGTGATGGTTTGGGGGCAGGTTCACCCCTCCACTTT